These T cell receptor beta chains were read from a single sample in a study of early T cells in non-severe SARS-CoV-2 infection. TCRdb ran MiXCR on the 5' RACE reads and lists one entry per CDR3 protein. Among about 64,000 distinct CDR3 sequences listed, about 19% were seen once. The sample was whole blood, taken at baseline. These receptors all come from an adult who was a healthcare worker with PCR-confirmed SARS-CoV-2 infection or an uninfected control (not recorded which). Each CDR3 is given with its conserved first and last residue. The order of the fields is J gene, clone size, V gene, D gene, CDR3 DNA, CDR3 protein. A D gene is named only where the DNA matches it firmly. The size of a clone is reported for some rows only, either as once, few or many, or as a class for expanded clones.

TRBJ2-7,-,TRBV2,-,TGTGCCAGCAGTGAAGCACGATCATCCGGTCGGCAGTACTTC,CASSEARSSGRQYF
TRBJ1-1,-,TRBV18,-,TGTGCCAGCTCACCTGACCAGAACACTGAAGCTTTCTTT,CASSPDQNTEAFF
TRBJ2-2,few,TRBV12-3/TRBV12-4,TRBD2,TGTGCCAGCAGTTTGACTAGCGGGGGGAGCGCGAACACCGGGGAGCTGTTTTTT,CASSLTSGGSANTGELFF
TRBJ2-2,-,TRBV5-6,TRBD1,TGTGCCAGCAGCAGCCTGGGGACAGGGTCCACCGGGGAGCTGTTTTTT,CASSSLGTGSTGELFF
TRBJ1-1,-,TRBV30,-,TGTGCCTGGAGTATGAACACTGAAGCTTTCTTT,CAWSMNTEAFF
TRBJ2-1,-,TRBV12-3/TRBV12-4,TRBD1,TGTGCCAGCCTACTGAGCGGACAGGGGTTCAATGAGCAGTTCTTC,CASLLSGQGFNEQFF
TRBJ2-7,-,TRBV27,-,TGTGCCAGCAGTAGGGCCAGGGGGGCCTACGAGCAGTACTTC,CASSRARGAYEQYF
TRBJ2-3,-,TRBV5-1,-,TGCGCCAGCAGCCAGAGCTCAGCAGATACGCAGTATTTT,CASSQSSADTQYF
TRBJ2-3,few,TRBV7-3,-,TGTGCCAGCAGTAGAGGTCCTAGCACAGATACGCAGTATTTT,CASSRGPSTDTQYF
TRBJ1-2,many,TRBV7-6,-,TGTGCCAGCAGCTTACAGGGGCTGGGGCACTATGGCTACACCTTC,CASSLQGLGHYGYTF
TRBJ1-2,many,TRBV4-1,-,TGCGCCAGCAGCCAAGTTTCGGCAGGGGACTATGGCTACACCTTC,CASSQVSAGDYGYTF
TRBJ1-6,-,TRBV12-3/TRBV12-4,-,TGTGCCAGCAGTCCGCTCTCCTATAATTCACCCCTCCACTTT,CASSPLSYNSPLHF
TRBJ2-2,-,TRBV12-3/TRBV12-4,-,TGTGCCAGCGGAGCGACCGGGGAGCTGTTTTTT,CASGATGELFF
TRBJ2-2,-,TRBV5-1,TRBD1,TGCGCCAGCAGCTTGGGGACAGGGGACACCGGGGAGCTGTTTTTT,CASSLGTGDTGELFF
TRBJ2-2,-,TRBV19,TRBD1,TGTGCCAGTAAAAGGGGGCAGACTAACACCGGGGAGCTGTTTTTT,CASKRGQTNTGELFF
TRBJ2-7,-,TRBV30,TRBD1,TGTGCCTGGTCACCGGGACAGGGCAACGAGCAGTACTTC,CAWSPGQGNEQYF
TRBJ1-1,few,TRBV7-9,-,TGTGCCAGCAGCCCACAGGCGGCACTTGTTGAAGCTTTCTTT,CASSPQAALVEAFF
TRBJ1-2,few,TRBV5-1,-,TGCGCCAGCAGCTTGGGTTCAGGGGACTATGGCTACACCTTC,CASSLGSGDYGYTF
TRBJ2-3,few,TRBV30,-,TGTGCCTGGCGGAGGGGGTTACAAGATACGCAGTATTTT,CAWRRGLQDTQYF
TRBJ1-6,few,TRBV4-1,-,TGCGCCAGCAGCGTACGTCCGGCAGGGCAATCACCCCTCCACTTT,CASSVRPAGQSPLHF
TRBJ2-2,few,TRBV5-1,TRBD1,TGCGCCAGCAGCTACCGGGACAGCGATACCGGGGAGCTGTTTTTT,CASSYRDSDTGELFF
TRBJ2-3,-,TRBV7-2,TRBD2,TGTGCCAGCAGCCTCCGACTAGCGGGGGGCACAGATACGCAGTATTTT,CASSLRLAGGTDTQYF
TRBJ2-7,few,TRBV7-9,-,TGTGCCAGCATCCCCAGCCCATTCGTAGACGAGCAGTACTTC,CASIPSPFVDEQYF
TRBJ1-6,-,TRBV9,-,TGTGCCAGCAGCGCAGAGGACCTAACCCTCCACTTT,CASSAEDLTLHF
TRBJ1-6,-,TRBV10-3,-,TGTGCCATCAGTACGACCGGGGAGGCTAATTCACCCCTCCACTTT,CAISTTGEANSPLHF
TRBJ2-2,-,TRBV11-2,TRBD1,TGTGCCAGCCGCTGGACAGGTATCGACACCGGGGAGCTGTTTTTT,CASRWTGIDTGELFF
TRBJ2-2,-,TRBV9,-,TGTGCCAGCAGCGTAGCTACCGGGTATACCGGGGAGCTGTTTTTT,CASSVATGYTGELFF
TRBJ2-1,few,TRBV19,-,TGTGCCAGTAGTATAGAACCCGTCGAAAGCTCCTACAATGAGCAGTTCTTC,CASSIEPVESSYNEQFF
TRBJ2-6,-,TRBV5-6,-,TGTGCCAGCAGCCACCTGAGATTACACCCCGCCGGGGCCAACGTCCTGACTTTC,CASSHLRLHPAGANVLTF
TRBJ2-3,-,TRBV9,-,TGTGCCAGCAGCACCTCTAGGGCCACAGATACGCAGTATTTT,CASSTSRATDTQYF
TRBJ1-4,few,TRBV7-3,-,TGTGCCAGCAGCTTACAGGCGCTAGATGAAAAACTGTTTTTT,CASSLQALDEKLFF
TRBJ1-5,few,TRBV5-4,TRBD1,TGTGCCAGCAGCCGGACAGGGGGTGAACTCGGCAATCAGCCCCAGCATTTT,CASSRTGGELGNQPQHF
TRBJ2-7,few,TRBV6-1,-,TGTGCCAGCAGTGAAATGGGATCCTCCTACGAGCAGTACTTC,CASSEMGSSYEQYF
TRBJ1-3,few,TRBV2,TRBD1,TGTGCCAGCGGGGGGACAGGGTTTCTCTCTGGAAACACCATATATTTT,CASGGTGFLSGNTIYF
TRBJ2-5,-,TRBV6-2/TRBV6-3,-,TGTGCCAGCACCGTAGGCCGGGGAAAAGGGACCCAGTACTTC,CASTVGRGKGTQYF
TRBJ2-1,-,TRBV5-1,TRBD2,TGCGCCAGCAGCTTTGAGCGGGGGGCTTTAGGCTCCTACAATGAGCAGTTCTTC,CASSFERGALGSYNEQFF
TRBJ1-4,-,TRBV6-6,-,TGTGCCAGCAGTTCATGGGAAAAACTGTTTTTT,CASSSWEKLFF